A selection of T cell receptor beta chains follows, all from one sample in a study of CD8 T cells in ankylosing spondylitis. TCRdb itself ran the 5' RACE reads through MiXCR, one entry per CDR3 protein. The data contain under 55,000 distinct CDR3 sequences, 6.5% to 9% of them singletons. The sequenced sample was blood, either unsorted or a sorted T cell fraction (not recorded which). The receptors were gathered from a female donor with ankylosing spondylitis or in good health (not recorded which). Each CDR3 is given with its conserved first and last residue. A D gene is named only where the DNA matches it firmly. Expanded clones get a size class; other rows say once, few or many, or leave the size out.

cdr3_aa: CASSLTGSDTQYF; cdr3_nt: TGTGCCAGCAGCTTAACCGGGTCGGATACGCAGTATTTT; j_call: TRBJ2-3; v_call: TRBV7-2; d_call: NA; clone_size: NA
cdr3_aa: CASSLLAGFSGANVLTF; cdr3_nt: TGTGCCAGCAGCTTACTAGCGGGTTTCTCTGGGGCCAACGTCCTGACTTTC; j_call: TRBJ2-6; v_call: TRBV7-9; d_call: TRBD2; clone_size: many
cdr3_aa: CASSSGGFQPQHF; cdr3_nt: TGCGCCAGCTCCTCAGGGGGTTTTCAGCCCCAGCATTTT; j_call: TRBJ1-5; v_call: TRBV10-2; d_call: TRBD1; clone_size: many
cdr3_aa: CAIRSRDNNSPLHF; cdr3_nt: TGTGCCATCAGATCCCGGGATAATAATTCACCCCTCCACTTT; j_call: TRBJ1-6; v_call: TRBV10-3; d_call: NA; clone_size: many
cdr3_aa: CASSLKPNQETQYF; cdr3_nt: TGTGCCAGCAGTTTAAAACCGAACCAAGAGACCCAGTACTTC; j_call: TRBJ2-5; v_call: TRBV12-3/TRBV12-4; d_call: NA; clone_size: many
cdr3_aa: CATRKDGAGELFF; cdr3_nt: TGTGCCACCAGAAAGGACGGGGCCGGGGAGCTGTTTTTT; j_call: TRBJ2-2; v_call: TRBV11-3; d_call: NA; clone_size: NA
cdr3_aa: CASSQDAYQPQHF; cdr3_nt: TGTGCCAGCAGCCAAGATGCGTACCAGCCCCAGCATTTT; j_call: TRBJ1-5; v_call: TRBV14; d_call: NA; clone_size: many
cdr3_aa: CATSDPRTGNTGELFF; cdr3_nt: TGTGCCACCAGTGACCCTAGAACGGGGAACACCGGGGAGCTGTTTTTT; j_call: TRBJ2-2; v_call: TRBV24-1; d_call: NA; clone_size: many
cdr3_aa: CASSLVWAVLEAQHF; cdr3_nt: TGCGCCAGCAGCTTGGTGTGGGCAGTCCTTGAGGCCCAGCATTTT; j_call: TRBJ1-5; v_call: TRBV5-1; d_call: NA; clone_size: medium-sized
cdr3_aa: CATSTSSYNEQFF; cdr3_nt: TGTGCCACCAGTACCAGTAGTTACAATGAGCAGTTCTTC; j_call: TRBJ2-1; v_call: TRBV24-1; d_call: NA; clone_size: many
cdr3_aa: CASSLGGQVVYGYTF; cdr3_nt: TGTGCCAGCTCACTCGGGGGACAGGTCGTCTATGGCTACACCTTC; j_call: TRBJ1-2; v_call: TRBV18; d_call: TRBD1; clone_size: many